Included here is one TCR beta chain sequence, with context. This specimen comes from a study of T cell changes during pregnancy in multiple sclerosis. In germline, CDR1 is SGHKS, CDR2 YYEKEE (reference sequence). V lost 4 bases and J lost 2; bases outside the gene matches: 5. The CDR3 length is 16 residues. Using immunoSEQ multiplex PCR, the repertoire was profiled, and TCRdb retains in-frame clones only, with some absent. The sample contains tens of thousands of clones, 94% of which appear only once. Source: peripheral blood, taken in the third trimester of pregnancy. This chain links TRBV5-5 with TRBJ2-3; 12 bases are shared with TRBD1. This sequence was found in a female donor with multiple sclerosis, enrolled in a pregnancy study. In DNA form, the CDR3 reads TGTGCCAGCAGCGGTCCGGGACAGGGGGCCACAGATACGCAGTATTTT. Protein sequence: CASSGPGQGATDTQYF.